These 27 T cell receptor beta chains were all obtained from the same sample, sequenced in a study of graft-versus-host responses after intestinal transplantation. Measured with immunoSEQ multiplex PCR; TCRdb has only the in-frame clones, and not every one. This sample has tens of thousands of clones, with more than 80% found just once. Antigens for these TCRs are unknown. The specimen was unstimulated CD8+ T cells sorted from spleen or lymph node cells, collected before intestinal transplant. These receptors all stem from a human donor who received an intestinal transplant.

This clone has a handful of counts. The CDR3 DNA reads as TGTGCCAGTAGTATTCCCGCAGGGTGGTACGGTGGCTACACCTTC. Residues: CASSIPAGWYGGYTF. J is TRBJ1-2 and V is TRBV19, with D perhaps TRBD1 (5 bases). The CDR3 consists of 15 residues. In germline, CDR1 is LNHDA, CDR2 SQIVND (reference sequence). V was clipped by 3 bases and J by 7 bases, with 18 bases between them. The entire variable domain, with the rest obtained from reference TRBV19 and TRBJ1-2, is as follows: DGGITQSPKYLFRKEGQNVTLSCEQNLNHDAMYWYRQDPGQGLRLIYYSQIVNDFQKGDIAEGYSVSREKKESFPLTVTSAQKNPTAFYLCASSIPAGWYGGYTFGSGTRLTVV.

The chain couples TRBV2 to TRBJ2-5, with D possibly being TRBD1 (6 bases). Trimming stripped 10 bases from V and 4 bases from J, with 28 bases between. The CDR3 consists of 17 residues. CDR1 is SNHLY, CDR2 FYNNEI, per germline. The CDR3 DNA reads as TGTGCCATAACAGGGACCTGGGTCCCAACTCTTGGAGAGACCCAGTACTTC. Protein product: CAITGTWVPTLGETQYF. The full variable domain, completed using reference TRBV2 and TRBJ2-5, is EPEVTQTPSHQVTQMGQEVILRCVPISNHLYFYWYRQILGQKVEFLVSFYNNEISEKSEIFDDQFSVERPDGSNFTLKIRSTKLEDSAMYFCAITGTWVPTLGETQYFGPGTRLLVL.

This sequence joins TRBV27 and TRBJ2-1, with 8 bases aligning to TRBD2. CDR3 length: 12 residues. V lost 1 base to trimming and J lost 15 bases; unmatched junction nucleotides: 5. The germline V gene encodes CDR1 MNHEY and CDR2 SMNVEV (reference sequence). This CDR3 reads CASSLFSGVPFF. The CDR3, as DNA: TGTGCCAGCAGTTTATTTAGCGGGGTCCCGTTCTTC.

The chain has TRBV6-6 and TRBJ1-5, with 8 bases identical to TRBD1. This CDR3 has 12 residues. V was pared by 7 bases and J by 6 bases, with 2 bases of the junction left unmatched. Germline V gene sequence: CDR1 MNHNY, CDR2 SVGAGI (reference sequence). This chain's CDR3 is CASKQGGQPQHF. The CDR3, as DNA: TGTGCCAGCAAACAGGGGGGTCAGCCCCAGCATTTT.

The CDR3 DNA reads as TGTGCCAGCAGCCCGGACAGGGCTGAAGAGACCCAGTACTTC. Its translation is CASSPDRAEETQYF. This chain uses TRBV5-6 with TRBJ2-5, with 8 bases that match TRBD1. The CDR3 contains 14 residues. The germline gives CDR1 SGHDT, CDR2 YYEEEE. V was pared by 4 bases and J by 3 bases, with 5 bases of the junction left unmatched.

This chain links TRBV27 with TRBJ2-1; 8 bases line up with TRBD2. After removal of 3 bases from V and 7 bases from J, the junction contained 11 bases not matched to a gene. The CDR3 totals 16 residues. CDR1 is MNHEY and CDR2 is SMNVEV in the germline V gene (reference sequence). CDR3 coding DNA: TGTGCCAGCAGTTTTTCGTCCAGCGGGAGAGGTAATGAGCAGTTCTTC. Translation: CASSFSSSGRGNEQFF.

As concerns this clone: Distinct nucleotide sequences in the sample also encode this CDR3. The chain couples TRBV28 to TRBJ1-5; possibly TRBD1 for D (6 bases). From germline, CDR1 is MDHEN and CDR2 SYDVKM. This CDR3 spans 12 amino acids. V lost 6 bases and J 6 bases, leaving 9 bases between the germline ends. The CDR3 loop is CASRQGSQPQHF. The CDR3 nucleotides are TGTGCCAGCAGGCAGGGGAGTCAGCCCCAGCATTTT.

This chain connects TRBV29-1 to TRBJ2-3; D might be TRBD2 (6 bases). From germline, CDR1 is SQVTM and CDR2 ANQGSEA. Deletions cut 0 bases from V and 6 bases from J, with 16 bases between. The CDR3 length is 15 residues. The CDR3 region is CSVEEGRFGVDTQYF. The CDR3 DNA sequence: TGCAGCGTTGAAGAGGGGAGGTTCGGGGTGGATACGCAGTATTTT.

The V gene is TRBV9, the J gene TRBJ2-5, with D unclear. Germline lookup yields CDR1 SGDLS and CDR2 YYNGEE. Trimming stripped 3 bases from V and 4 bases from J, with 10 bases between. This CDR3 region has 13 residues. CDR3 nucleotide sequence: TGTGCCAGCAGCGACCCTGCAGGAGAGACCCAGTACTTC. This codes for CASSDPAGETQYF.

The rearrangement joins TRBV5-4 to TRBJ2-7, with a weak D call TRBD2 (5 bases). Germline loops: CDR1 SGHNT, CDR2 YYREEE (reference sequence). This CDR3 contains 11 residues. CDR3 sequence: CATGVSYEQYF. CDR3 coding DNA: TGTGCTACCGGGGTCTCCTACGAGCAGTACTTC. Full variable domain (remainder filled in from reference TRBV5-4 and TRBJ2-7): ETGVTQSPTHLIKTRGQQVTLRCSSQSGHNTVSWYQQALGQGPQFIFQYYREEENGRGNFPPRFSGLQFPNYSSELNVNALELDDSALYLCATGVSYEQYFGPGTRLTVT.

This sequence joins TRBV7-3 and TRBJ1-2; a possible D gene is TRBD1 (6 bases). CDR1 is SGHTA and CDR2 is FQGTGA in the germline V gene. The V end was cut by 2 bases, the J end by 6 bases, with 16 bases between. The CDR3 extends over 15 amino acids. The CDR3 spells CASSLPGGRSNGYTF. DNA for the CDR3: TGTGCCAGCAGCTTACCCGGGGGGCGTTCGAATGGCTACACCTTC. The whole variable domain, filled in from reference TRBV7-3 and TRBJ1-2, reads GAGVSQTPSNKVTEKGKYVELRCDPISGHTALYWYRQSLGQGPEFLIYFQGTGAADDSGLPNDRFFAVRPEGSVSTLKIQRTERGDSAVYLCASSLPGGRSNGYTFGSGTRLTVV.

This clone turned up a few times. This chain connects TRBV10-1 to TRBJ1-4, with 9 bases matching TRBD1. The CDR3 is 16 amino acids. The germline gives CDR1 WNHNN, CDR2 SYGVQD (reference sequence). J lost 2 bases, V lost 2 bases, and 3 bases had no gene match. The CDR3 here is CASSEPQGATNEKLFF. Here the CDR3 DNA reads TGCGCCAGCAGTGAGCCACAGGGGGCGACTAATGAAAAACTGTTTTTT.

The gene calls are TRBV28 and TRBJ2-5; 8 bases are shared with TRBD2. V shed 6 bases and J 5 bases; nucleotides not matched to a gene: 8. The CDR3 spans 14 residues. Per the germline V gene, CDR1 is MDHEN and CDR2 is SYDVKM. The CDR3 is CASSRVTGGETQYF. In DNA form, the CDR3 reads TGTGCCAGCAGCAGAGTCACGGGAGGGGAGACCCAGTACTTC.

This sequence joins TRBV11-2 and TRBJ2-7, with TRBD2 as a possible D gene (6 bases). The germline gives CDR1 SGHAT, CDR2 FQNNGV. The V and J ends lost 4 bases and 4 bases respectively, with 11 bases between them. There are 13 residues in the CDR3. CDR3 bases: TGTGCCAGCAGCTATTCGACTAGTTACGAGCAGTACTTC. Protein sequence: CASSYSTSYEQYF.

The chain uses TRBV28 and TRBJ2-5; D uncertain. Germline CDR1 MDHEN, CDR2 SYDVKM. This CDR3 has 14 residues. V lost 6 bases and J lost 6, with 17 bases in between. CDR3 nucleotide sequence: TGTGCCAGCAGCCCTATCAGGTGGAAGAAGACCCAGTACTTC. As protein: CASSPIRWKKTQYF.

The CDR3 is CASSPYGGGTYEQYF. DNA for the CDR3: TGTGCCAGCAGCCCCTACGGGGGGGGGACCTACGAGCAGTACTTC. The V gene is TRBV9, the J gene TRBJ2-7, with 8 bases fitting TRBD2. J was trimmed by 2 bases and V by 4 bases; bases with no gene match: 8. Germline assignment: CDR1 SGDLS and CDR2 YYNGEE. This CDR3 contains 15 residues.

This chain joins TRBV6-6 and TRBJ1-5; 7 nucleotides match TRBD1. Germline V gene sequence: CDR1 MNHNY, CDR2 SVGAGI (reference sequence). The CDR3 length is 15 residues. The V segment lost 4 bases and the J segment 1 base; nucleotides outside the gene matches: 4. The CDR3 DNA is TGTGCCAGCAGTTCTTCCAGGGGGAGCAATCAGCCCCAGCATTTT. This translates into CASSSSRGSNQPQHF.

The chain carries TRBV4-1 and TRBJ1-2; D call uncertain. The CDR3 spans 16 residues. Trimming took 1 base from V and 8 from J, leaving 20 bases between them. Germline CDR1 reads MGHRA; CDR2 reads YSYEKL. The CDR3 DNA is TGCGCCAGCAGCCAAGTAGGAGCTATAAGTATTATAGGCTACACCTTC. It encodes CASSQVGAISIIGYTF.

The gene calls are TRBV4-1 and TRBJ2-1; 9 bases fit TRBD1. The germline V gene has CDR1 MGHRA and CDR2 YSYEKL. Trimming cost V 4 bases and J 5 bases; bases outside gene matches: 6. The CDR3 has 15 residues. CDR3: CASSLRGQGNNEQFF. The CDR3, as DNA: TGCGCCAGCAGCCTCCGGGGACAGGGAAACAATGAGCAGTTCTTC.

CDR3 protein: CASSQTGTGYYMGELFF. The CDR3, as DNA: TGCGCCAGCAGCCAGACCGGGACAGGCTACTACATGGGGGAGCTGTTTTTT. The chain is built from TRBV4-1 and TRBJ2-2; 8 positions match TRBD1. The CDR3 runs to 17 residues. Unmatched junction bases numbered 14, after V lost 3 bases and J lost 8 bases. The germline CDR1 and CDR2 sequences are MGHRA and YSYEKL.

In DNA form, the CDR3 reads TGTGCCAGTCGGCGGGACAGGGGGATTGGTGGCTACACCTTC. As protein: CASRRDRGIGGYTF. V usage is TRBV19 and J usage is TRBJ1-2; 11 bases match TRBD1. CDR3 size: 14 residues. V shed 8 bases and J 7 bases; nucleotides not matched to a gene: 9. Germline V gene sequence: CDR1 LNHDA, CDR2 SQIVND (reference sequence).

This chain connects TRBV27 to TRBJ2-1, with D possibly matching TRBD1 (6 bases). Trimming removed 6 bases from V and 2 bases from J, with 11 bases in between. This CDR3 has 14 residues. CDR1 MNHEY and CDR2 SMNVEV come from the germline V gene (reference sequence). The CDR3 is CASSLGGPYNEQFF. CDR3 DNA: TGTGCCAGCAGCCTAGGGGGACCCTACAATGAGCAGTTCTTC.

This chain connects TRBV28 to TRBJ2-2, with D perhaps matching TRBD2 (6 bases). Germline V gene lookup returns CDR1 MDHEN and CDR2 SYDVKM. Trimming cost V 3 bases and J 9 bases, with 14 bases left between them. The CDR3 contains 14 residues. The CDR3 DNA sequence: TGTGCCAGCAGTTTCGGAGGGGTTCTCAGGGAGCTGTTTTTT. Translation gives CASSFGGVLRELFF.

CDR3 sequence reads: CASSWAVGGSYEQYF. The CDR3 coding sequence is TGTGCCAGCAGTTGGGCCGTCGGGGGGTCCTACGAGCAGTACTTC. V and J are TRBV28 and TRBJ2-7; TRBD2 aligns across 7 bases. The length of the CDR3 is 15 residues. Trimming took 4 bases from V and 1 from J; bases not matched to a gene: 7. The germline gives CDR1 MDHEN, CDR2 SYDVKM.

The genes are TRBV15 and TRBJ1-1, with D hard to call. The germline V gene encodes CDR1 LNHNV and CDR2 YYDKDF (reference sequence). CDR3 length equals 14 residues. V lost 6 bases to trimming and J lost 0 bases, with 11 bases between them. CDR3 sequence reads: CATSSGRLNTEAFF. The DNA for the CDR3 is TGTGCCACCAGTTCAGGAAGGTTGAACACTGAAGCTTTCTTT.

This sequence joins TRBV6-1 and TRBJ1-1; 8 bases match TRBD1. The CDR3 has 14 residues. Trimming cost V 10 bases and J 2 bases; bases outside gene matches: 9. Germline CDR1 is MNHNS and CDR2 is SASEGT. The CDR3 sequence: CAIAYDRGNTEAFF. For the CDR3, the DNA is TGTGCCATAGCCTACGACAGGGGCAACACTGAAGCTTTCTTT.

This clone was recorded once. The V call is TRBV9, the J call TRBJ2-1, with 11 bases lining up with TRBD2. The CDR3 length is 15 residues. The J segment lost 7 bases and the V segment lost 4 bases, leaving 7 bases of the junction unmatched. Germline CDR1 SGDLS, CDR2 YYNGEE. The CDR3 sequence is CASSLSGRGGNEQFF. CDR3 DNA: TGTGCCAGCAGCCTTAGCGGGAGGGGAGGTAATGAGCAGTTCTTC.